The next 2 T cell receptor beta chains were all read from a single sample in a study of blood T cell repertoires in COVID-19. The assay was immunoSEQ multiplex PCR, and TCRdb's table has in-frame clones only and misses some. The sample contains 350,000 to 400,000 clones, nearly 90% of which appear only once. Sequencing was done on a sample of peripheral blood. These receptors all stem from a young man with active or convalescent COVID-19.

The chain combines TRBV2 with TRBJ1-2; D not certain. Trimming took off 3 bases at V and 4 bases at J, with 12 bases between the two ends. Germline CDR1 is SNHLY and CDR2 is FYNNEI. The CDR3 covers 14 residues. Here the CDR3 reads CASSDSRVGYGYTF. The CDR3 DNA follows: TGTGCCAGCAGTGACTCTCGGGTGGGCTATGGCTACACCTTC. Supplemented by reference TRBV2 and TRBJ1-2, the full variable domain reads EPEVTQTPSHQVTQMGQEVILRCVPISNHLYFYWYRQILGQKVEFLVSFYNNEISEKSEIFDDQFSVERPDGSNFTLKIRSTKLEDSAMYFCASSDSRVGYGYTFGSGTRLTVV.

The chain employs TRBV7-8 and TRBJ2-7; 7 bases line up with TRBD1. V shed 6 bases and J 9 bases; nucleotides not matched to a gene: 8. The germline V gene encodes CDR1 SGHVS and CDR2 FQNEAQ. CDR3 length: 12 amino acids. The DNA for the CDR3 is TGTGCCAGCAGTCGGGACAGTTTCGTGCAGTACTTC. This codes for CASSRDSFVQYF.